What follows are 23 T cell receptor beta chains derived from one specimen sequenced in a study of blood T cell repertoires in COVID-19. Profiling relied on immunoSEQ multiplex PCR, and the TCRdb table lists in-frame clones only, not all of them. The sample consists of around 100,000 clones, around 84% of them appearing once. The sample comprised peripheral blood. The source of these receptors is a man in his fifties or sixties with active or convalescent COVID-19.

This clone was observed a handful of times. The rearrangement uses TRBV9 and TRBJ2-2; D unresolved. CDR1 and CDR2 (germline): SGDLS, YYNGEE. CDR3 length: 13 residues. Trimming took 0 bases from V and 8 from J, leaving 8 bases between them. Here the CDR3 DNA reads TGTGCCAGCAGCGTAGCCCCGGGTGGGGAGCTGTTTTTT. This encodes CASSVAPGGELFF.

This chain connects TRBV14 to TRBJ1-2, with TRBD1 identical over 8 bases. CDR1 and CDR2 (germline): SGHDN, FVKESK. The V segment lost 1 base and the J segment 4 bases; nucleotides outside the gene matches: 5. The CDR3 is 15 residues long. CDR3 in DNA: TGTGCCAGCAGCCAAGGAGTCGGACAGGGCTATGGCTACACCTTC. Protein: CASSQGVGQGYGYTF. Full variable domain (remainder filled in from reference TRBV14 and TRBJ1-2): EAGVTQFPSHSVIEKGQTVTLRCDPISGHDNLYWYRRVMGKEIKFLLHFVKESKQDESGMPNNRFLAERTGGTYSTLKVQPAELEDSGVYFCASSQGVGQGYGYTFGSGTRLTVV.

J is TRBJ2-3 and V is TRBV3-1 (or the pseudogene TRBV3-2); D is perhaps TRBD2 (5 bases). The CDR3 sequence is 15 residues long. Trimming removed 0 bases at V and 2 bases at J, with 9 bases between. Germline CDR1 and CDR2: LGHDT and YNNKEL (reference sequence). CDR3 residues: CASSQEVGLTDTQYF. The CDR3 DNA is TGTGCCAGCAGCCAAGAGGTCGGACTCACAGATACGCAGTATTTT.

V gene TRBV28 combines with J gene TRBJ2-3; TRBD1 aligns across 8 bases. Germline-derived CDR1 and CDR2 are MDHEN and SYDVKM. The CDR3 is 14 amino acids. Germline trimming cut 4 bases from V and 3 bases from J; bases unmatched to any gene: 3. CDR3 region: CASSWTGRTDTQYF. CDR3 coding DNA: TGTGCCAGCAGTTGGACAGGGAGAACAGATACGCAGTATTTT.

V usage is TRBV10-3 and J usage is TRBJ2-6; 8 bases map to TRBD1. The J segment lost 2 bases and the V segment lost 4 bases, leaving 7 bases of the junction unmatched. CDR3 length: 17 residues. Germline V gene data show CDR1 as ENHRY and CDR2 as SYGVKD. CDR3 coding DNA: TGTGCCATCAGTGCGGACAGGGCCCGCCCTGGGGCCAACGTCCTGACTTTC. Its protein is CAISADRARPGANVLTF.

The chain combines TRBV2 with TRBJ1-2, with 8 bases that match TRBD1. With V trimmed by 6 bases and J by 8 bases, 8 bases remained unmatched. The germline V gene has CDR1 SNHLY and CDR2 FYNNEI. This CDR3 region has 13 residues. CDR3 DNA sequence: TGTGCCAGCAGATATGACAGGGGTTCCGGCTACACCTTC. It specifies CASRYDRGSGYTF.

The chain joins TRBV5-4 to TRBJ2-4, with 7 bases identical to TRBD1. The germline gives CDR1 SGHNT, CDR2 YYREEE (reference sequence). CDR3 length: 19 residues. With V trimmed by 4 bases and J by 1 base, 17 bases remained unmatched. The CDR3 coding sequence is TGTGCCAGCAGCGGACCCGGGACAGAATACTCCGACGCCAAAAACATTCAGTACTTC. Translating gives CASSGPGTEYSDAKNIQYF.

This clone turned up a few times. V and J are TRBV7-9 and TRBJ1-1; the D is unclear. Germline V gene data show CDR1 as SEHNR and CDR2 as FQNEAQ (reference sequence). CDR3 length equals 14 residues. V dropped 7 bases and J dropped 1 base, with 13 bases sitting between them. The CDR3 reads CASIKGGPNTEAFF. In DNA, the CDR3 is TGTGCCAGCATAAAGGGAGGGCCGAACACTGAAGCTTTCTTT.

This chain links TRBV27 with TRBJ1-1; weak D call: TRBD1 (5 bases). CDR1 is MNHEY and CDR2 is SMNVEV in the germline V gene (reference sequence). CDR3 length: 13 residues. V lost 2 bases and J lost 1, with 5 bases in between. The CDR3 is CASSLGQNTEAFF. As DNA, the CDR3 is TGTGCCAGCAGTTTAGGACAGAACACTGAAGCTTTCTTT.

V is TRBV18 and J is TRBJ2-1, with TRBD1 matching 8 bases. The germline V gene has CDR1 KGHSH and CDR2 LQKENI. This CDR3 is 15 amino acids long. The V and J ends lost 0 bases and 4 bases, in that order; junction bases with no gene match: 2. The CDR3 nucleotides read TGTGCCAGCTCACCACCGGGACAGGTTTACAATGAGCAGTTCTTC. Translation: CASSPPGQVYNEQFF.

CDR3: CASSEGGPLSYEQYF. CDR3 DNA: TGTGCCAGCAGTGAAGGGGGGCCCCTTTCCTACGAGCAGTACTTC. This chain joins TRBV6-1 and TRBJ2-7; TRBD1 is a possible D gene (6 bases). The CDR3 has 15 residues. CDR1 MNHNS and CDR2 SASEGT come from the germline V gene. The germline V and J ends were trimmed by 1 base and 1 base, with 11 bases remaining between them.

The rearrangement joins TRBV2 to TRBJ1-2; 8 nucleotides align to TRBD1. Germline trimming cut 8 bases from V and 0 bases from J; bases unmatched to any gene: 2. CDR1 is SNHLY, CDR2 FYNNEI, per germline. This CDR3 has 13 residues. CDR3 sequence reads: CASGQGANYGYTF. Here the CDR3 DNA reads TGTGCCAGCGGACAGGGAGCTAACTATGGCTACACCTTC.

This chain connects TRBV30 to TRBJ2-3; TRBD2 agrees at 12 bases. Germline CDR1 reads GTSNPN; CDR2 reads SVGIG (reference sequence). The CDR3 extends over 15 amino acids. V lost 2 bases to trimming and J lost 4 bases; unmatched junction nucleotides: 4. CDR3 sequence: CAWSTSGGLPDTQYF. DNA for the CDR3: TGTGCCTGGAGTACTAGCGGGGGGTTGCCAGATACGCAGTATTTT.

The gene calls are TRBV7-6 and TRBJ2-2; 7 bases agree with TRBD1. Germline V lookup: CDR1 SGHVS, CDR2 FNYEAQ. V was clipped by 1 base and J by 5 bases; unmatched bases: 7. The CDR3 sequence is 16 residues long. The CDR3 reads CASSLELQGFTGELFF. Here the CDR3 DNA reads TGTGCCAGCAGCTTAGAACTACAGGGGTTTACCGGGGAGCTGTTTTTT.

This chain connects TRBV19 to TRBJ1-2; TRBD1 aligns across 10 bases. This CDR3 is 14 amino acids long. CDR1 and CDR2 from the germline V gene are LNHDA and SQIVND (reference sequence). V lost 9 bases, J lost 2 bases, and 6 bases stayed unmatched. The CDR3: CASHPGQGNYGYTF. As DNA, the CDR3 is TGTGCCAGCCATCCGGGACAGGGGAACTATGGCTACACCTTC.

This chain links TRBV21-1 with TRBJ2-1; TRBD2 was called by the table and not checked on the DNA. TRBV21-1 is marked as a pseudogene. The CDR3 has 16 residues. CDR3 nucleotides: TGTGCCAGCAGCAAAGGCGGTTCGAGCTCCTACAATGAGCAGTTCTTC. Amino acid sequence: CASSKGGSSSYNEQFF.

The chain recombines TRBV28 with TRBJ1-4, with 9 bases matching TRBD1. Germline V gene data show CDR1 as MDHEN and CDR2 as SYDVKM. The CDR3 runs 14 residues. Trimming cost V 6 bases and J 7 bases; bases outside gene matches: 6. The CDR3 DNA reads as TGTGCCAGCAGGGCTACAGGGGGCGCTGAAAAACTGTTTTTT. It yields the protein CASRATGGAEKLFF.

The rearrangement uses TRBV4-1 and TRBJ2-1; D may be TRBD1 (6 bases). CDR1 is MGHRA and CDR2 is YSYEKL in the germline V gene. V lost 2 bases and J lost 0, with 20 bases in between. The CDR3 length is 19 residues. In DNA form, the CDR3 reads TGCGCCAGCAGCCAACCTACCTCATTCTACAGGGCCTCCTACAATGAGCAGTTCTTC. Its protein is CASSQPTSFYRASYNEQFF.

This chain connects TRBV19 to TRBJ2-7, with 9 bases identical to TRBD1. The V segment lost 5 bases and the J segment 3 bases; nucleotides outside the gene matches: 8. This CDR3 spans 15 amino acids. Per the germline V gene, CDR1 is LNHDA and CDR2 is SQIVND (reference sequence). CDR3 sequence: CASSPRTGASYEQYF. As DNA, the CDR3 is TGTGCCAGTAGTCCCCGGACAGGGGCGAGCTACGAGCAGTACTTC.

This clone came up a few times. This rearrangement joins TRBV5-6 to TRBJ1-1; no reliable D call. Trimming left V 0 bases short and J 6 bases short, with 3 bases between. The CDR3 totals 11 residues. Germline-derived CDR1 and CDR2 are SGHDT and YYEEEE. This CDR3 reads CASSLAAEAFF. The CDR3 DNA reads TGTGCCAGCAGCTTGGCCGCTGAAGCTTTCTTT.

A remark on this clone: Within the sample, other DNA sequences also encode this same CDR3. The chain links TRBV19 to TRBJ2-5; no clear D gene. The CDR3 has 14 residues. V lost 4 bases, J lost 3 bases, and 12 bases lay in between. Germline CDR1 LNHDA, CDR2 SQIVND (reference sequence). The CDR3 DNA is TGTGCCAGTAGTAGCCGACAAGGCGAAGAGACCCAGTACTTC. Amino acids: CASSSRQGEETQYF.

The chain recombines TRBV6-5 with TRBJ1-3; D gene ambiguous. This CDR3 contains 15 residues. The V and J ends lost 4 bases and 4 bases respectively, with 14 bases between them. CDR1 is MNHEY, CDR2 SVGAGI, per germline. CDR3 sequence (DNA): TGTGCCAGCAGTTTCTCGCGGGAGGCGGGAAACACCATATATTTT. Protein: CASSFSREAGNTIYF.

The CDR3 protein is CASSYRGWTEAFF. The CDR3 region has the DNA TGTGCCAGCAGTTACAGGGGTTGGACTGAAGCTTTCTTT. V gene TRBV6-5 combines with J gene TRBJ1-1, with a possible D match to TRBD1 (5 bases). Trimming took off 2 bases at V and 5 bases at J, with 9 bases between the two ends. This CDR3 contains 13 residues. Germline lookup yields CDR1 MNHEY and CDR2 SVGAGI.